Given below is one T cell receptor beta chain in context. Sequencing was performed with immunoSEQ multiplex PCR; in TCRdb, only in-frame clones are kept and a portion is missing. Here the sample spans 50,000 to 55,000 clones, 89% being singletons. This sample was included in a study of control samples from healthy donors and cancer patients. The source of this sequence is a man aged 35 to 55 with colorectal cancer. Material for sequencing was PBMCs.

The CDR3 region has the DNA TGTGCCTGGAGGGAGATGGGGAACTTGGATACGCAGTATTTT. It yields the protein CAWREMGNLDTQYF. This rearrangement joins TRBV30 to TRBJ2-3; D is uncertain. In germline, CDR1 is GTSNPN, CDR2 SVGIG (reference sequence). The CDR3 sequence is 14 residues long. V was cut by 3 bases and J by 6 bases, with 16 bases left in between.